The source of this T cell receptor beta chain is a study of blood T cell repertoires in COVID-19. Across the whole study: Nucleic acid was either cDNA or gDNA, and it came from T cells, B-cell-depleted T cells, or PBMCs.

Authors' methods: Researchers report that nucleated cell counts were estimated from reference gene primer amplification. Libraries were prepared by immunoSEQ multiplex PCR; TCRdb keeps only in-frame clonotypes and omits some of them. V and J calls and clone size are copied from that table; D and trimming were computed from the DNA. The data show 110,000 to 150,000 clones, 75% to 90% seen once. The sequenced sample consisted of peripheral blood. The clonotype originates from a man aged 65 to 85 who had recovered from COVID-19.

CDR3 residues: CSAAGQGVYETQYF. Written as DNA, the CDR3 is TGCAGCGCAGCCGGACAGGGGGTTTACGAGACCCAGTACTTC. The V and J genes are TRBV29-1 and TRBJ2-5; 10 positions agree with TRBD1. The CDR3 totals 14 residues. After removal of 7 bases from V and 5 bases from J, the junction contained 10 bases not matched to a gene. Germline CDR1 and CDR2: SQVTM and ANQGSEA.